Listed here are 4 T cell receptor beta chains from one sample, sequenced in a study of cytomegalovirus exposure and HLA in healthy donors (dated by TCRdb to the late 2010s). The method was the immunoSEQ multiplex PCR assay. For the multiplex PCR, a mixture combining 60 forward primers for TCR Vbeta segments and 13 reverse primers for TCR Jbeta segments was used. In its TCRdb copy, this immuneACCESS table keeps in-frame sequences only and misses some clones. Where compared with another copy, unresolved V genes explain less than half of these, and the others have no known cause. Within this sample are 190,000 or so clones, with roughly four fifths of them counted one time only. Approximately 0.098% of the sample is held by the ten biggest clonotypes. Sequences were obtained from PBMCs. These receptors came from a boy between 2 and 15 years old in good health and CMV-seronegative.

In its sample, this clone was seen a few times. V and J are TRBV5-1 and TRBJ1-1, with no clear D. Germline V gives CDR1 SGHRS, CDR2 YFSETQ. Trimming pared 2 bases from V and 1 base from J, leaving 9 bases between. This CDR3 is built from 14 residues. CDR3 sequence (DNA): TGCGCCAGCAGCTTATTCACACCGAACACTGAAGCTTTCTTT. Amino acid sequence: CASSLFTPNTEAFF.

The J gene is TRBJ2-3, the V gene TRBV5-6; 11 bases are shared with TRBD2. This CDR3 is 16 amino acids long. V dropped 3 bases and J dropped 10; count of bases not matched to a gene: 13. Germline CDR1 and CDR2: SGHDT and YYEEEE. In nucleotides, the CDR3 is TGTGCCAGCAGCTCATCACTAGCGGGGGATGAGTTGGCGCAGTATTTT. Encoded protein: CASSSSLAGDELAQYF.

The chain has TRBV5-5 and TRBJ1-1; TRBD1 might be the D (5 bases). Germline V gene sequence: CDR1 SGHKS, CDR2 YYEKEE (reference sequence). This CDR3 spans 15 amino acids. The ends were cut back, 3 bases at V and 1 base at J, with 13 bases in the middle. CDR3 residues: CASSSPFQGNTEAFF. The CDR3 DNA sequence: TGTGCCAGCAGCTCGCCATTCCAGGGGAACACTGAAGCTTTCTTT.

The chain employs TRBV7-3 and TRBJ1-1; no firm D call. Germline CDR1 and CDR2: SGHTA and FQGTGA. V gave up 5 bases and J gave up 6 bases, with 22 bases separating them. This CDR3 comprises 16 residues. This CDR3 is CASSRNPSAGSAEAFF. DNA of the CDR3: TGTGCCAGCAGCCGGAATCCCTCTGCGGGGAGCGCTGAAGCTTTCTTT.